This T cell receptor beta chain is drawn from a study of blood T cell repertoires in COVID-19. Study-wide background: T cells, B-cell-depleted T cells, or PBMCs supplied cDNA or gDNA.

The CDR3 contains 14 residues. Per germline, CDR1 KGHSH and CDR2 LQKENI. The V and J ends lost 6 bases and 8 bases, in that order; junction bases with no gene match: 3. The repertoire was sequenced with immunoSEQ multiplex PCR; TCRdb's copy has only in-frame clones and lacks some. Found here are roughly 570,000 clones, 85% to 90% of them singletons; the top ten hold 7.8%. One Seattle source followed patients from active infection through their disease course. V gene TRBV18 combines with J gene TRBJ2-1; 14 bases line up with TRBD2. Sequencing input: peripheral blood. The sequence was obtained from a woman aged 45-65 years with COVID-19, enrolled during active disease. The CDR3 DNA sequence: TGTGCCAGCTCGACTAGCGGGGGGGCTGATGAGCAGTTCTTC. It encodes CASSTSGGADEQFF.